Below, one T cell receptor beta chain is given with its context. What it binds is unknown. Germline V lookup: CDR1 MDHEN, CDR2 SYDVKM. Between the trimmed V and J ends, which lost 8 bases and 2 bases, there was a span of 7 bases. CDR3 size: 12 residues. This record comes from a study of blood T cells in healthy people across ages. Researchers report isolating at least 6 million PBMCs per sample. The study, taken as a whole, reports: Diversity was estimated from one million T cells, and these estimates were considered underestimates.

A J-beta primer mix and a sample-barcoded 5' primer were used in a second PCR of about 7 to 11 cycles. TCRdb passed the 5' RACE reads through MiXCR, listing each CDR3 protein once. The sample has under 1 million distinct CDR3 sequences; around 42% are singletons. Sequencing was performed on blood. The TCR was taken from a man between 60 and 75 years old in good health. This chain links TRBV28 with TRBJ1-3; D unclear. In nucleotides, the CDR3 is TGTGCCAGCCAGAGGCCTGGAAACACCATATATTTT. Its protein product is CASQRPGNTIYF.